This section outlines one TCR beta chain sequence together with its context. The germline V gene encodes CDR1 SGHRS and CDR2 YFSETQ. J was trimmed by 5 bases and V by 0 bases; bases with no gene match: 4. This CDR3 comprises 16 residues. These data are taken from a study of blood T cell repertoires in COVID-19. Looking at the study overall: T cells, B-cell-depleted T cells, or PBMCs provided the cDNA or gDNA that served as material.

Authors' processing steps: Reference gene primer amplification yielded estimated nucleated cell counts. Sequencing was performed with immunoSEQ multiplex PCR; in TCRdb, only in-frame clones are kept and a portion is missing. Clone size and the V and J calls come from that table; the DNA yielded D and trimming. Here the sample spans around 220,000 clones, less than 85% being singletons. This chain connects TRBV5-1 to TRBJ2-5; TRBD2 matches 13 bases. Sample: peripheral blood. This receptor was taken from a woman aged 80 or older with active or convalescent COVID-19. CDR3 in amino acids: CASSLETSGGHETQYF. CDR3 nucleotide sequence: TGCGCCAGCAGCTTGGAGACTAGCGGGGGGCACGAGACCCAGTACTTC.